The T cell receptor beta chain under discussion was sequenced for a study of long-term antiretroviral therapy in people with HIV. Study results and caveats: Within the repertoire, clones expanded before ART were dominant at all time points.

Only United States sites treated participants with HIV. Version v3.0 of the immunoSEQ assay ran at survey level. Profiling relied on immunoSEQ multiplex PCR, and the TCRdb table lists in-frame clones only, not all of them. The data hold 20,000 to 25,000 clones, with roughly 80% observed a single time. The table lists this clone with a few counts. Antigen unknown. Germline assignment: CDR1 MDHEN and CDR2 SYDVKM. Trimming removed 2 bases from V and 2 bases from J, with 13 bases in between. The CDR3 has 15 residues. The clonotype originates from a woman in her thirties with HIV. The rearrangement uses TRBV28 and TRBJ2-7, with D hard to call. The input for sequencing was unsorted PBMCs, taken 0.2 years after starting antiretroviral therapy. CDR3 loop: CASSLGFHGTYEQYF. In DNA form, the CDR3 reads TGTGCCAGCAGTTTAGGTTTTCATGGGACCTACGAGCAGTACTTC. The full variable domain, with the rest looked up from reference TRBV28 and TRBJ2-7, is DVKVTQSSRYLVKRTGEKVFLECVQDMDHENMFWYRQDPGLGLRLIYFSYDVKMKEKGDIPEGYSVSREKKERFSLILESASTNQTSMYLCASSLGFHGTYEQYFGPGTRLTVT.